These T cell receptor beta chains were read from a single sample in a study of shared clonotypes between healthy human individuals. Generated by immunoSEQ multiplex PCR, the TCRdb table keeps only in-frame clones and is missing some. In the table there are 750,000 to 1,000,000 clones, almost 95% of which are singletons. The sample consisted of naive CD8+ T cells sorted from blood. These receptors were collected from a man younger than 45 in good health. CDR3s include the opening cysteine and the closing phenylalanine or tryptophan. The order of the fields is clone size, D gene, J gene, V gene, CDR3 protein, CDR3 DNA. The D gene is left open where the match is weak. Clone size is stated in some rows and not others, as once, few, many or a class when expanded.

clone_size: NA
d_call: NA
j_call: TRBJ2-2
v_call: TRBV28
cdr3_aa: CASSPLDQRGTGELFF
cdr3_nt: TGTGCCAGCAGTCCTCTCGACCAGAGGGGCACCGGGGAGCTGTTTTTT

clone_size: NA
d_call: NA
j_call: TRBJ2-7
v_call: TRBV18
cdr3_aa: CASSPNNYEQYF
cdr3_nt: TGTGCCAGCTCACCGAACAACTACGAGCAGTACTTC

clone_size: NA
d_call: NA
j_call: TRBJ2-7
v_call: TRBV6-1
cdr3_aa: CASSPGPDYEQYF
cdr3_nt: TGTGCCAGCAGCCCGGGACCCGACTACGAGCAGTACTTC

clone_size: NA
d_call: NA
j_call: TRBJ2-1
v_call: TRBV7-9
cdr3_aa: CASGSSGGGAWGYNEQFF
cdr3_nt: TGTGCCAGCGGCAGCTCCGGTGGCGGGGCTTGGGGTTACAATGAGCAGTTCTTC

clone_size: NA
d_call: NA
j_call: TRBJ1-1
v_call: TRBV2
cdr3_aa: CASCMGYTEAFF
cdr3_nt: TGTGCCAGCTGCATGGGATACACTGAAGCTTTCTTT

clone_size: NA
d_call: TRBD2
j_call: TRBJ2-3
v_call: TRBV14
cdr3_aa: CASSSVGRAGGTQYF
cdr3_nt: TGTGCCAGCAGCTCTGTCGGGAGGGCAGGAGGTACGCAGTATTTT

clone_size: NA
d_call: NA
j_call: TRBJ2-7
v_call: TRBV12-2
cdr3_aa: CASRLEEYSRLGEQYF
cdr3_nt: TGTGCAAGTCGCTTAGAGGAGTACTCCCGGCTGGGCGAGCAGTACTTC

clone_size: few
d_call: NA
j_call: TRBJ1-2
v_call: TRBV27
cdr3_aa: CASGPGHLNYGYTF
cdr3_nt: TGTGCCAGTGGACCGGGACACCTTAACTATGGCTACACCTTC

clone_size: NA
d_call: NA
j_call: TRBJ2-5
v_call: TRBV9
cdr3_aa: CASSVVGDQETQYF
cdr3_nt: TGTGCCAGCAGCGTAGTTGGGGATCAAGAGACCCAGTACTTC

clone_size: NA
d_call: NA
j_call: TRBJ2-7
v_call: TRBV30
cdr3_aa: CAWSRVTYEQYF
cdr3_nt: TGTGCCTGGAGTCGTGTCACCTACGAGCAGTACTTC

clone_size: NA
d_call: NA
j_call: TRBJ2-2
v_call: TRBV6-1
cdr3_aa: CASSETGVEGELFF
cdr3_nt: TGTGCCAGCAGTGAAACGGGAGTAGAAGGGGAGCTGTTTTTT

clone_size: NA
d_call: TRBD2
j_call: TRBJ2-1
v_call: TRBV27
cdr3_aa: CASSVTGTSDFFYNEQFF
cdr3_nt: TGTGCCAGCAGTGTTACCGGGACTAGCGATTTCTTCTACAATGAGCAGTTCTTC

clone_size: medium-sized
d_call: NA
j_call: TRBJ2-7
v_call: TRBV10-3
cdr3_aa: CAIRDLSYEQYF
cdr3_nt: TGTGCCATCAGGGATCTATCCTACGAGCAGTACTTC

clone_size: NA
d_call: NA
j_call: TRBJ2-1
v_call: TRBV4-3
cdr3_aa: CASSQEWDGGSYNEQFF
cdr3_nt: TGCGCCAGCAGCCAAGAGTGGGACGGGGGCTCGTACAATGAGCAGTTCTTC

clone_size: many
d_call: TRBD1
j_call: TRBJ1-5
v_call: TRBV28
cdr3_aa: CASSLISLGQFNQPQHF
cdr3_nt: TGTGCCAGCAGTTTAATTTCTCTGGGACAGTTTAATCAGCCCCAGCATTTT

clone_size: NA
d_call: NA
j_call: TRBJ2-7
v_call: TRBV4-1
cdr3_aa: CASSPWLTSSNYEQYF
cdr3_nt: TGCGCCAGCAGCCCCTGGCTAACTAGCTCAAACTACGAGCAGTACTTC

clone_size: NA
d_call: TRBD1
j_call: TRBJ1-2
v_call: TRBV29-1
cdr3_aa: CSVEKDGQGNYGYTF
cdr3_nt: TGCAGCGTAGAAAAGGACGGACAGGGAAACTATGGCTACACCTTC

clone_size: NA
d_call: NA
j_call: TRBJ2-7
v_call: TRBV9
cdr3_aa: CASSVDSIPYEQYF
cdr3_nt: TGTGCCAGCAGCGTAGATAGCATACCTTACGAGCAGTACTTC

clone_size: NA
d_call: NA
j_call: TRBJ2-7
v_call: TRBV5-4
cdr3_aa: CASSLLTDEQYF
cdr3_nt: TGTGCCAGCAGCCTGTTAACTGACGAGCAGTACTTC

clone_size: NA
d_call: NA
j_call: TRBJ2-7
v_call: TRBV5-4
cdr3_aa: CASSFSGYYEQYF
cdr3_nt: TGTGCCAGCAGCTTTAGCGGTTACTACGAGCAGTACTTC

clone_size: few
d_call: TRBD1
j_call: TRBJ2-7
v_call: TRBV7-9
cdr3_aa: CASSQAGQGRNEQYF
cdr3_nt: TGTGCCAGCAGCCAAGCGGGACAGGGGAGGAACGAGCAGTACTTC

clone_size: NA
d_call: TRBD2
j_call: TRBJ2-5
v_call: TRBV27
cdr3_aa: CASSFLAGLETQYF
cdr3_nt: TGTGCCAGCAGTTTCCTAGCGGGACTAGAGACCCAGTACTTC

clone_size: NA
d_call: NA
j_call: TRBJ2-1
v_call: TRBV2
cdr3_aa: CASSEPDRYNEQFF
cdr3_nt: TGTGCCAGCAGTGAACCCGACAGGTACAATGAGCAGTTCTTC

clone_size: NA
d_call: TRBD1
j_call: TRBJ1-5
v_call: TRBV5-4
cdr3_aa: CASSLQGAGAPQHF
cdr3_nt: TGTGCCAGCAGCTTACAGGGGGCGGGGGCGCCCCAGCATTTT

clone_size: NA
d_call: NA
j_call: TRBJ2-5
v_call: TRBV29-1
cdr3_aa: CSVPLLGPETQYF
cdr3_nt: TGCAGCGTTCCCCTCCTAGGGCCAGAGACCCAGTACTTC

clone_size: NA
d_call: TRBD2
j_call: TRBJ2-2
v_call: TRBV29-1
cdr3_aa: CSVSGREATNTGELFF
cdr3_nt: TGCAGCGTTTCTGGGCGGGAGGCTACGAACACCGGGGAGCTGTTTTTT

clone_size: NA
d_call: TRBD1
j_call: TRBJ2-2
v_call: TRBV7-2
cdr3_aa: CASTKRTGRIGELFF
cdr3_nt: TGTGCCAGCACCAAACGGACAGGGAGGATCGGGGAGCTGTTTTTT

clone_size: NA
d_call: TRBD2
j_call: TRBJ2-4
v_call: TRBV15
cdr3_aa: CATSRGRGSKNIQYF
cdr3_nt: TGTGCCACCAGCAGGGGGCGGGGGTCCAAAAACATTCAGTACTTC

clone_size: NA
d_call: NA
j_call: TRBJ2-7
v_call: TRBV6-5
cdr3_aa: CASNHRSGTKGEQYF
cdr3_nt: TGTGCCAGCAATCACCGATCCGGGACGAAGGGCGAGCAGTACTTC

clone_size: once
d_call: NA
j_call: TRBJ2-7
v_call: TRBV11-2
cdr3_aa: CASSLQSYEQYF
cdr3_nt: TGTGCCAGCAGCCTACAATCCTACGAGCAGTACTTC

clone_size: NA
d_call: TRBD2
j_call: TRBJ2-1
v_call: TRBV29-1
cdr3_aa: CSVEDGGNEQFF
cdr3_nt: TGCAGCGTTGAGGACGGGGGGAATGAGCAGTTCTTC

clone_size: NA
d_call: NA
j_call: TRBJ1-1
v_call: TRBV5-6
cdr3_aa: CASSFGREGAFF
cdr3_nt: TGTGCCAGCAGCTTCGGCAGGGAGGGTGCTTTCTTT

clone_size: NA
d_call: TRBD1
j_call: TRBJ1-1
v_call: TRBV7-6
cdr3_aa: CASSDPGQGHMNTEAFF
cdr3_nt: TGTGCCAGCAGCGACCCGGGACAGGGCCATATGAACACTGAAGCTTTCTTT

clone_size: NA
d_call: NA
j_call: TRBJ2-5
v_call: TRBV18
cdr3_aa: CASSPPEPRVGRETQYF
cdr3_nt: TGTGCCAGCTCACCACCGGAACCACGTGTTGGGCGAGAGACCCAGTACTTC

clone_size: NA
d_call: NA
j_call: TRBJ2-2
v_call: TRBV4-1
cdr3_aa: CASSDPLGNTGELFF
cdr3_nt: TGCGCCAGCAGTGACCCACTAGGGAACACCGGGGAGCTGTTTTTT

clone_size: NA
d_call: TRBD2
j_call: TRBJ2-7
v_call: TRBV7-9
cdr3_aa: CASSLGGTSSDEQYF
cdr3_nt: TGTGCCAGCAGCTTAGGAGGGACTAGTAGCGACGAGCAGTACTTC

clone_size: NA
d_call: TRBD2
j_call: TRBJ2-1
v_call: TRBV27
cdr3_aa: CASSSTKLLAGGFF
cdr3_nt: TGTGCCAGCAGTTCCACCAAACTACTAGCGGGCGGATTCTTC

clone_size: NA
d_call: TRBD1
j_call: TRBJ1-1
v_call: TRBV7-3
cdr3_aa: CASSLQGVVTEAFF
cdr3_nt: TGTGCCAGCAGCCTCCAGGGGGTGGTCACTGAAGCTTTCTTT

clone_size: NA
d_call: TRBD1
j_call: TRBJ2-1
v_call: TRBV6-4
cdr3_aa: CASSSPGQGQRSSYNEQFF
cdr3_nt: TGTGCCAGCAGTTCCCCCGGACAGGGGCAACGAAGCTCCTACAATGAGCAGTTCTTC

clone_size: NA
d_call: TRBD2
j_call: TRBJ2-3
v_call: TRBV7-8
cdr3_aa: CASSLRVAGVSDTQYF
cdr3_nt: TGTGCCAGCAGCTTACGAGTAGCGGGAGTCTCAGATACGCAGTATTTT